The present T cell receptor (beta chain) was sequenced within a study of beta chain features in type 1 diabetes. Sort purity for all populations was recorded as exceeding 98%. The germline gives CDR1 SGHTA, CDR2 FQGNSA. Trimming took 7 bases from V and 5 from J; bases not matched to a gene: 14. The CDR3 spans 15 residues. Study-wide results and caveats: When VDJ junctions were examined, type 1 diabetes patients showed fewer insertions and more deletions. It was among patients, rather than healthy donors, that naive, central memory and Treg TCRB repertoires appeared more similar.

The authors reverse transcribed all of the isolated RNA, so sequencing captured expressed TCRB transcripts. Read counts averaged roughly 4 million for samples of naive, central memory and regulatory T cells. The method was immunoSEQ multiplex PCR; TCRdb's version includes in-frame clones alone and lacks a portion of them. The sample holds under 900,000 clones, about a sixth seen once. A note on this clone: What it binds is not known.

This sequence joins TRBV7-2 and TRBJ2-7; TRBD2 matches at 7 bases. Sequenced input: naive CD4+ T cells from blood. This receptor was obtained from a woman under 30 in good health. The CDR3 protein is CASNRPGLGANEQYF. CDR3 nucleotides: TGTGCCAGCAACCGCCCTGGACTAGGAGCCAACGAGCAGTACTTC.